The 3 T cell receptor beta chains given below trace back to one sample, sequenced in a study of siplizumab effects on memory and regulatory T cells. Sequenced by immunoSEQ multiplex PCR; TCRdb stores in-frame clones only, minus some. Of about 94,000 clones in the sample, approximately 93% were seen once. The specimen sequenced was non-Treg CD4+ T cells sorted from blood. These receptors were obtained from a human donor in good health.

This chain connects TRBV19 to TRBJ2-7, with 8 bases fitting TRBD1. Trimming removed 1 base from V and 6 bases from J; junction bases left unmatched: 5. CDR1 LNHDA and CDR2 SQIVND come from the germline V gene (reference sequence). The CDR3 covers 14 residues. CDR3 region: CASSIVGTGGEQYF. DNA of the CDR3: TGTGCCAGTAGTATAGTTGGGACAGGCGGCGAGCAGTACTTC.

This chain links TRBV5-1 with TRBJ2-3, with a weak D call TRBD2 (6 bases). Trimming cost V 4 bases and J 0 bases, with 15 bases left between them. CDR1 SGHRS and CDR2 YFSETQ come from the germline V gene. The CDR3 is 16 residues long. CDR3 DNA sequence: TGCGCCAGCAGCCCCAAAGCGGGTACTAGCACAGATACGCAGTATTTT. It yields the protein CASSPKAGTSTDTQYF.

The chain links TRBV19 to TRBJ2-7; D unclear. The V end lost 3 bases, the J end lost 2 bases, and 5 bases lay between the germline ends. Germline V gene data show CDR1 as LNHDA and CDR2 as SQIVND (reference sequence). This CDR3 has 12 residues. DNA for the CDR3: TGTGCCAGTAGTATCGGACCCTACGAGCAGTACTTC. Its protein product is CASSIGPYEQYF.